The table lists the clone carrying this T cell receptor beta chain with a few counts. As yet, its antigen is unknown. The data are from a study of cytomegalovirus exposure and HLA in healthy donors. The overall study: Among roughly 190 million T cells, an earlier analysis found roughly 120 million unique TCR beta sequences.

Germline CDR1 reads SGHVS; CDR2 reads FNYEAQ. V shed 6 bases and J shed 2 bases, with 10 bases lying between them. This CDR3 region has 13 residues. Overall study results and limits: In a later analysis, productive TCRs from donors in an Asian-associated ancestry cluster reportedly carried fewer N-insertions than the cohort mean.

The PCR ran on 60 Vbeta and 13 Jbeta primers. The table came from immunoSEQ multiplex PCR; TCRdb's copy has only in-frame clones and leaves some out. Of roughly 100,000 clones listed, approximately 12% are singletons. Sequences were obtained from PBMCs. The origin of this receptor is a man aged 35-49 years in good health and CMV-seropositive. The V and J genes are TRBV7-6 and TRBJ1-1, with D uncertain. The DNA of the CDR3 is TGTGCCAGCAGTTTACAGATTAACACTGAAGCTTTCTTT. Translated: CASSLQINTEAFF.